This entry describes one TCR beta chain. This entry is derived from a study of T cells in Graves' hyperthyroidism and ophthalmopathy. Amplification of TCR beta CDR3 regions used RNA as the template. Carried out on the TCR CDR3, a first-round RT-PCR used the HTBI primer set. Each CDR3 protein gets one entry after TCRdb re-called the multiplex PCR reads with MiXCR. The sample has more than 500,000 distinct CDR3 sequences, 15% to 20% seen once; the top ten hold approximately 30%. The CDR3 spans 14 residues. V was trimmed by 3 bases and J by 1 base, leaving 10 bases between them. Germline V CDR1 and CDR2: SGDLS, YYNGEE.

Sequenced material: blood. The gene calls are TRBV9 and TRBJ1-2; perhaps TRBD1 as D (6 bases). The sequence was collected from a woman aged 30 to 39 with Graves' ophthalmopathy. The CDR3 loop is CASSARTDNYGYTF. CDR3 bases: TGTGCCAGCAGCGCAAGGACAGATAACTATGGCTACACCTTC.